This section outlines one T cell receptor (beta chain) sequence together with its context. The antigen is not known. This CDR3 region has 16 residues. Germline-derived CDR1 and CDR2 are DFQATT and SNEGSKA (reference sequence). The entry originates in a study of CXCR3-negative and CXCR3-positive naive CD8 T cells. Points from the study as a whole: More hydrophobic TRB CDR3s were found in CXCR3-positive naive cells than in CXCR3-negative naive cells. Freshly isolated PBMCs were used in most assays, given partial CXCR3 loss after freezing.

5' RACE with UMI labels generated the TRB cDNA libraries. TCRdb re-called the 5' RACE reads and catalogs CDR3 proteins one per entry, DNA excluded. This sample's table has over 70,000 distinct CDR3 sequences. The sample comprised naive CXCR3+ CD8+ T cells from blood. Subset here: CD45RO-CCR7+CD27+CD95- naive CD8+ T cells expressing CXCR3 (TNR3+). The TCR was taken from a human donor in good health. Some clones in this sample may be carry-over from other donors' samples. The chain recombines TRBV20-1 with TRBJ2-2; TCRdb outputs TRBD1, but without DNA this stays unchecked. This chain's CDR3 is CSARDEERGETGELFF.